This T cell receptor (beta chain) was identified during a study of blood T cell repertoires in COVID-19. Study information: Sites across the United States, Italy and Spain contributed samples from acute and convalescent COVID-19. PBMCs, B-cell-depleted T cells, or T cells were the source of the cDNA or gDNA that made up the material.

J was trimmed by 5 bases and V by 6 bases; bases with no gene match: 0. The germline V gene encodes CDR1 SNHLY and CDR2 FYNNEI. CDR3 size: 12 residues. Authors' methods: Reference gene primer amplification gave estimated nucleated cell counts. The data were produced by immunoSEQ multiplex PCR, yet TCRdb's version contains in-frame clones alone and is incomplete. The DNA gave D and trimming, while V, J and clone size come from that table. The table has 150,000 to 200,000 clones, approximately 80% seen once. The specimen sequenced was peripheral blood. This receptor was taken from a woman over 75 with acute or convalescent COVID-19. The rearrangement joins TRBV2 to TRBJ2-1; 8 bases are a match to TRBD1. CDR3 sequence reads: CASRDRDNEQFF. Here the CDR3 DNA reads TGTGCCAGCAGGGACAGGGACAATGAGCAGTTCTTC.